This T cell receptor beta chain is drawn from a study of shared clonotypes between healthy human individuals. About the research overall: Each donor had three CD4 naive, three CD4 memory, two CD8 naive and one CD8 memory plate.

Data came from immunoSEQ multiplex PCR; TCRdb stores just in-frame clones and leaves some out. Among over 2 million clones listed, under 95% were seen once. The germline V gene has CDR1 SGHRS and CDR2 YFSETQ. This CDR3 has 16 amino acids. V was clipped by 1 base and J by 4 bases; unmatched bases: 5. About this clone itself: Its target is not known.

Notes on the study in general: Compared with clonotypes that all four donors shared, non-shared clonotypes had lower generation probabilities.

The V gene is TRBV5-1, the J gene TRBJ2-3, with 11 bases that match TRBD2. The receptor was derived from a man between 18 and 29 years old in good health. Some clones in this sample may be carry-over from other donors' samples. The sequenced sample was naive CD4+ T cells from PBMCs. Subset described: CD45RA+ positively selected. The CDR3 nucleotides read TGCGCCAGCAGCTTGCCACTAGCGGGGGCCCCAGATACGCAGTATTTT. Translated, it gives CASSLPLAGAPDTQYF.